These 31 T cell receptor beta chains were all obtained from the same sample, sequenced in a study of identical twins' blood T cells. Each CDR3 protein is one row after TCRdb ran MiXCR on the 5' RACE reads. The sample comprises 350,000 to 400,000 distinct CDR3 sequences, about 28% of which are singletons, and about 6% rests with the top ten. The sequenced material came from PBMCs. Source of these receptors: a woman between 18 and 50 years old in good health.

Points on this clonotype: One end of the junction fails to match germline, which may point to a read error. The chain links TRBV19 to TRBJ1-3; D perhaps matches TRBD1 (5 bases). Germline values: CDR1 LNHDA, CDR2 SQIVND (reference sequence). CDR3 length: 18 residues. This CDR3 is CASSIRLSGDSSGKTIYF. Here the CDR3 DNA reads TGTGCCAGTAGTATAAGGCTGTCCGGGGACTCCTCTGGAAAAACCATATATTTT.

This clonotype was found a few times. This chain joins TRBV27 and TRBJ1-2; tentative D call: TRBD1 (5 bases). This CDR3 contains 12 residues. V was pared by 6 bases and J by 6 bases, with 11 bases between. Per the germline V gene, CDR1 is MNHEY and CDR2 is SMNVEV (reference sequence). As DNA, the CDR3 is TGTGCCAGCAGGCGGGCAGGGAATGGCTACACCTTC. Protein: CASRRAGNGYTF.

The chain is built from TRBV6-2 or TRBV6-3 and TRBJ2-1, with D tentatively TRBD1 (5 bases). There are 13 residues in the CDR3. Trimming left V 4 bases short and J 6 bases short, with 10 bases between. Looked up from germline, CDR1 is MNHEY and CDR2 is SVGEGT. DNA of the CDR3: TGTGCCAGCAGTTTTGGCAGGGCCAATGAGCAGTTCTTC. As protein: CASSFGRANEQFF.

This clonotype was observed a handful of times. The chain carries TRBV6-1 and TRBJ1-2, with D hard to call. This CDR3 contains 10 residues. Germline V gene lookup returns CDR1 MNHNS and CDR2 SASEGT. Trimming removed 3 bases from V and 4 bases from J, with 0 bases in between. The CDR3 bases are TGTGCCAGCAGTGACTATGGCTACACCTTC. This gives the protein CASSDYGYTF.

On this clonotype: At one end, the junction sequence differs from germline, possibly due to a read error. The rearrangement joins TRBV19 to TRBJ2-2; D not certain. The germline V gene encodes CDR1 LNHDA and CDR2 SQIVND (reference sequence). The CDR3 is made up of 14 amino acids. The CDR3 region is CASRRPTNAGELFF. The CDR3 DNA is TGTGCCAGTAGACGCCCTACGAACGCCGGGGAGCTGTTTTTT.

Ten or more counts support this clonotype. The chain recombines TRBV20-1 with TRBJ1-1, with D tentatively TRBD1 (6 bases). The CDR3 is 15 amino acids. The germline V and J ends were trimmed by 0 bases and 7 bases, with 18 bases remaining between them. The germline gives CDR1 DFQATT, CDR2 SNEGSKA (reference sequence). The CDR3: CSAREEWGQPFEAFF. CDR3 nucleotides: TGCAGTGCTAGAGAAGAGTGGGGACAACCATTTGAAGCTTTCTTT.

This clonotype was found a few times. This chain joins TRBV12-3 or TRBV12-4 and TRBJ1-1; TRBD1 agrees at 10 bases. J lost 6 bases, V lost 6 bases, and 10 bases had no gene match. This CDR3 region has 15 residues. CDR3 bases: TGTGCCAGCAGGATGACAGGGGGCGGTACCTCTGAAGCTTTCTTT. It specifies CASRMTGGGTSEAFF.

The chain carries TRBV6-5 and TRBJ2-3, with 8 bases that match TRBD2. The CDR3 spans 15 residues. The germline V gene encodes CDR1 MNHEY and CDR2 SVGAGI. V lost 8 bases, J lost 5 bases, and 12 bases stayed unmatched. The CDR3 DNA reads TGTGCCAGCGCTCGGGGGGGAGGGACCGTAGATACGCAGTATTTT. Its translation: CASARGGGTVDTQYF.

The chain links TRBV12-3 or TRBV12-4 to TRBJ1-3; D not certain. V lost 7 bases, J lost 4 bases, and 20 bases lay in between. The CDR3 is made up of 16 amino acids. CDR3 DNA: TGTGCCAGCACCAGACGGGGAGCAGGCCTAGGAAACACCATATATTTT. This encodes CASTRRGAGLGNTIYF.

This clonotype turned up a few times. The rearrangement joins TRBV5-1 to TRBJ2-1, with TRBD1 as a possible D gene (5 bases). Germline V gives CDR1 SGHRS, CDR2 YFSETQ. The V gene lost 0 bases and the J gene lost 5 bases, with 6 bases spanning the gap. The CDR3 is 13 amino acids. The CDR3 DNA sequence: TGCGCCAGCAGCTTGGGACAGCACAATGAGCAGTTCTTC. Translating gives CASSLGQHNEQFF.

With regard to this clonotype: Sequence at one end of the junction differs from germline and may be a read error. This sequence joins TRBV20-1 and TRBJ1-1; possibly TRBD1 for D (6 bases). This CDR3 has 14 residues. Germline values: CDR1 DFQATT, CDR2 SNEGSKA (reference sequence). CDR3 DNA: TGCAGTGCTAGAGCGGGACACTCGAACACTAAAGCTTTCTTT. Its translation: CSARAGHSNTKAFF.

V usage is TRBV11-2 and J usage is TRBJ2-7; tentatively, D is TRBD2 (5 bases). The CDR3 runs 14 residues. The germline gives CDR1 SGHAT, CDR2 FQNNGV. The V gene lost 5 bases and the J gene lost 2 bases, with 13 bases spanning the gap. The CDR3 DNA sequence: TGTGCCAGCAGCCACAGCGGATCTACCTACGAGCAGTACTTC. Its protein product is CASSHSGSTYEQYF. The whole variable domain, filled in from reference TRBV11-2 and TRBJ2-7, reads EAGVAQSPRYKIIEKRQSVAFWCNPISGHATLYWYQQILGQGPKLLIQFQNNGVVDDSQLPKDRFSAERLKGVDSTLKIQPAKLEDSAVYLCASSHSGSTYEQYFGPGTRLTVT.

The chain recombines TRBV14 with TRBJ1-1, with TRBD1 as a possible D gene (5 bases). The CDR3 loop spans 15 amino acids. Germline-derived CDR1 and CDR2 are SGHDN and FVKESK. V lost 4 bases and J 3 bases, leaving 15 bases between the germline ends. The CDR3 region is CASSPILWGDTEAFF. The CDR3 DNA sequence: TGTGCCAGCAGCCCTATACTCTGGGGGGACACTGAAGCTTTCTTT. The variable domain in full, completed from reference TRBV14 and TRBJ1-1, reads EAGVTQFPSHSVIEKGQTVTLRCDPISGHDNLYWYRRVMGKEIKFLLHFVKESKQDESGMPNNRFLAERTGGTYSTLKVQPAELEDSGVYFCASSPILWGDTEAFFGQGTRLTVV.

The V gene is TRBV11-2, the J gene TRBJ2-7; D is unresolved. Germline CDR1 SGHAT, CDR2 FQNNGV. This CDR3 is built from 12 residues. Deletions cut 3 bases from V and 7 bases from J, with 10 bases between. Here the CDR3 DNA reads TGTGCCAGCAGCTTTCCGGGTGAGGAGCAGTACTTC. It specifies CASSFPGEEQYF.

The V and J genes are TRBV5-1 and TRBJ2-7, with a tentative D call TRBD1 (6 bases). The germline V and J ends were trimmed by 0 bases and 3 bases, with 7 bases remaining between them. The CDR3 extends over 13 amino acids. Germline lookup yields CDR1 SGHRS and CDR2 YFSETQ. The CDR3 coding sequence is TGCGCCAGCAGCTTGGGGGACAACTACGAGCAGTACTTC. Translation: CASSLGDNYEQYF.

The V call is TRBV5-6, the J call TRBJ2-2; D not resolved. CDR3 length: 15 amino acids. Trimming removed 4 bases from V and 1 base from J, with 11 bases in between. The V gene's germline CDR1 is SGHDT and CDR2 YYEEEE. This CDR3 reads CASSLGRMNTGELFF. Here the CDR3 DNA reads TGTGCCAGCAGCCTCGGGCGAATGAACACCGGGGAGCTGTTTTTT.

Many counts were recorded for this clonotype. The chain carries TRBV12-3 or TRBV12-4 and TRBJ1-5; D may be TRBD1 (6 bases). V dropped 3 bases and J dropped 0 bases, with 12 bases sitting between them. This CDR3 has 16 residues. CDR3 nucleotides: TGTGCCAGCAGTTTGGATCCAGGGGTTAGCAATCAGCCCCAGCATTTT. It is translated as CASSLDPGVSNQPQHF.

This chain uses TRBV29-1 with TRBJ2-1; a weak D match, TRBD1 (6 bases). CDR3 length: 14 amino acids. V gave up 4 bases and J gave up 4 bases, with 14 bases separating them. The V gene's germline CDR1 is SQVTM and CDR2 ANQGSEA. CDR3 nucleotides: TGCAGCGTTGTAGGTCAGGGGACATACAATGAGCAGTTCTTC. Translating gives CSVVGQGTYNEQFF.

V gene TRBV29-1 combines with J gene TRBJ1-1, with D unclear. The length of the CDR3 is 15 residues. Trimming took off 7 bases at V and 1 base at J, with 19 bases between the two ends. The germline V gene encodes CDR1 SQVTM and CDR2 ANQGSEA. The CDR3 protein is CSAEILRTWNTEAFF. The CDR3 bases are TGCAGCGCCGAAATACTCCGGACTTGGAACACTGAAGCTTTCTTT. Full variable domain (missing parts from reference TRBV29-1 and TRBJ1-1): SAVISQKPSRDICQRGTSLTIQCQVDSQVTMMFWYRQQPGQSLTLIATANQGSEATYESGFVIDKFPISRPNLTFSTLTVSNMSPEDSSIYLCSAEILRTWNTEAFFGQGTRLTVV.

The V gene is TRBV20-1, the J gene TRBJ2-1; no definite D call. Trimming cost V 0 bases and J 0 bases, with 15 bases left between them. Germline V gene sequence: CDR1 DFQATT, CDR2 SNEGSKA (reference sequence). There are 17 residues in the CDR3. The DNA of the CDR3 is TGCAGTGCTAGAGATCTTCCCGTCGAAAGCTCCTACAATGAGCAGTTCTTC. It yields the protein CSARDLPVESSYNEQFF.

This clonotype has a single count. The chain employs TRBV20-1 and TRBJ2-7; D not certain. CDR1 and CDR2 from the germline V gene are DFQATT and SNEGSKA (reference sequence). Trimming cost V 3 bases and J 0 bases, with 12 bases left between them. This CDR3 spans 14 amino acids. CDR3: CSASDEKSSYEQYF. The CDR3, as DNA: TGCAGTGCTAGCGATGAGAAGAGCTCCTACGAGCAGTACTTC.

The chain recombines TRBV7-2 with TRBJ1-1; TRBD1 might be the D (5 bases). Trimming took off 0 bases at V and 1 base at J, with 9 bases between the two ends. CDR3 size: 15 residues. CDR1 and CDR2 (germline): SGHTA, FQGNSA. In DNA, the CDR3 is TGTGCCAGCAGCTTAGCGTTCGGGGCGAACACTGAAGCTTTCTTT. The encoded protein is CASSLAFGANTEAFF.

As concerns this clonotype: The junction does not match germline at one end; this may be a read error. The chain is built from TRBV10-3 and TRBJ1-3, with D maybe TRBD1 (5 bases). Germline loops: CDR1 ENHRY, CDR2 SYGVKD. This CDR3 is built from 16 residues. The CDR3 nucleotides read TGTGCCATCAGTGAGGGGCAGGGCTTCTCTGGAAGCACCATATATTTT. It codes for CAISEGQGFSGSTIYF.

This chain's CDR3 is CSAGGERSNEKLFF. In nucleotides, the CDR3 is TGCAGTGCTGGGGGGGAACGTTCTAATGAAAAACTGTTTTTT. The chain has TRBV20-1 and TRBJ1-4, with D maybe TRBD1 (5 bases). Per the germline V gene, CDR1 is DFQATT and CDR2 is SNEGSKA (reference sequence). V lost 5 bases and J 3 bases, leaving 13 bases between the germline ends. The CDR3 spans 14 residues.

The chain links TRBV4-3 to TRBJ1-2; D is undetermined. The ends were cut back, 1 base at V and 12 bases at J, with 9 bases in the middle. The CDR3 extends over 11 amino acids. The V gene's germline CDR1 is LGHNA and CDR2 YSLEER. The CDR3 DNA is TGCGCCAGCAGCCAAGGCAGAGGCGACACCTTC. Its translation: CASSQGRGDTF.

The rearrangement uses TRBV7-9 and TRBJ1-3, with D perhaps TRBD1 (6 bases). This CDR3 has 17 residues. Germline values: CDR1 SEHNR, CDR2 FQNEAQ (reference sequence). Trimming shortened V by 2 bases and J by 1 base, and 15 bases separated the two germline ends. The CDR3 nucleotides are TGTGCCAGCAGCTTAAGGAAGCAAGACAGGTCTGGAAACACCATATATTTT. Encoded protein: CASSLRKQDRSGNTIYF.

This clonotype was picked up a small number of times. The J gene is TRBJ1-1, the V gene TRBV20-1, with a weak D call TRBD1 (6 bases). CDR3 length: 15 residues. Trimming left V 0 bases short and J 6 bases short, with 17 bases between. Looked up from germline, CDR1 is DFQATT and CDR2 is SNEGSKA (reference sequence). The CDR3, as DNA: TGCAGTGCTAGAGATGTCGTCAGGGGAGTCCCTGAAGCTTTCTTT. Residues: CSARDVVRGVPEAFF.

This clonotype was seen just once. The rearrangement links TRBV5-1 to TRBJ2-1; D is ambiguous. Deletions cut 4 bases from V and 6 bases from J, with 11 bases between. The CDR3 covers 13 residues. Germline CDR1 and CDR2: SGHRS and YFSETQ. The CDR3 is CASSQGTTNEQFF. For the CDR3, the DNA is TGCGCCAGCAGCCAAGGAACTACCAATGAGCAGTTCTTC.

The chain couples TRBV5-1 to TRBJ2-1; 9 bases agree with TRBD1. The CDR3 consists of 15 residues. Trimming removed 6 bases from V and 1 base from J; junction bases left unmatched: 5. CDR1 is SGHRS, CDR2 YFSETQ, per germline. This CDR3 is CASKVGQGSYNEQFF. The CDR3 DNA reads TGCGCCAGCAAGGTGGGACAGGGTTCCTACAATGAGCAGTTCTTC.

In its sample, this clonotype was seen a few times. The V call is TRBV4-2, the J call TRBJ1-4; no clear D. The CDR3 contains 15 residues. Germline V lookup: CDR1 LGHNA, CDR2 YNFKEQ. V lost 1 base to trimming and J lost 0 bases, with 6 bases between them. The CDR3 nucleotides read TGTGCCAGCAGCCAAGTTTCCGCAACTAATGAAAAACTGTTTTTT. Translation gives CASSQVSATNEKLFF.

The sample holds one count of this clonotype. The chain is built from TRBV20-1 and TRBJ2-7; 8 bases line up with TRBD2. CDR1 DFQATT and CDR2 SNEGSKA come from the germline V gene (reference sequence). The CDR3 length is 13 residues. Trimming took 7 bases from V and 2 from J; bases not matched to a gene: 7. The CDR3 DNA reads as TGCAGTGTTCCGGGAGGGGGACCCTACGAGCAGTACTTC. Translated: CSVPGGGPYEQYF.